The rows below give T cell receptor beta chains drawn from one sample of a study of CD8 T cells in ankylosing spondylitis. TCRdb fed the 5' RACE reads into MiXCR, producing one record per CDR3 protein. Of roughly 230,000 distinct CDR3 sequences in the sample, 7% to 10% were seen once. Sequencing was performed on blood, either unsorted or a sorted T cell fraction (not recorded which). All receptors derive from a female donor with ankylosing spondylitis or in good health (not recorded which). CDR3s include the opening cysteine and the closing phenylalanine or tryptophan. Fields, in order: V gene, J gene, clone size, CDR3 protein. Not all rows give a size; the values are once, few, many and, for expanded clones, a class.

TRBV18	TRBJ1-6	many	CASSPGGIWNSPLHF
TRBV29-1	TRBJ2-1	many	CSVGAAYNEQFF
TRBV20-1	TRBJ2-7	many	CSATYPGLAYEQYF
TRBV3-1	TRBJ2-2	many	CASNPLGGNTGELFF
TRBV21-1	TRBJ2-3	many	CASNEDTQYF
TRBV20-1	TRBJ2-3	many	CSARLGAGEATDTQYF
TRBV24-1	TRBJ2-1	many	CATSDSASGRFGEQFF
TRBV12-3/TRBV12-4	TRBJ1-5	many	CASSFVGGRQPQHF
TRBV4-3	TRBJ2-1	many	CASSQVQANEQFF
TRBV20-1	TRBJ2-7	.	CSANDYGVSGQYF
TRBV20-1	TRBJ2-5	many	CSASPEETQYF
TRBV12-3/TRBV12-4	TRBJ2-1	many	CASSFSGRYYNEQFF
TRBV7-2	TRBJ2-1	many	CASSSLAASYNEQFF
TRBV19	TRBJ2-7	.	CASSTRDRPLPRTF
TRBV29-1	TRBJ2-7	few	CSGGDRGIYEQYF
TRBV7-2	TRBJ2-7	few	CASKRGPSYEQYF
TRBV12-3/TRBV12-4	TRBJ1-2	many	CASSLQGTVSYTF
TRBV6-1	TRBJ2-5	many	CASSETGWIQETQYF
TRBV4-3	TRBJ2-7	many	CASSRRTSGFSEQYF